This record concerns one T cell receptor (beta chain) sequence. As yet, its antigen is unknown. This entry is derived from a study of graft-versus-host responses after intestinal transplantation. The overall study: As for transplant type, recipients had multivisceral, liver-intestinal, or isolated intestinal grafts. All recipients were given anti-thymocyte globulin induction, and tacrolimus and steroids were then administered for around three years.

Sequenced by immunoSEQ multiplex PCR; TCRdb stores in-frame clones only, minus some. This sample carries about 41,000 clones, approximately 95% of them seen once, and the ten largest clones take 0.5% to 0.6%. Study-wide points: GvH clonotypes were identified within recipient marrow, with a subset emerging first in ileum or blood.

The CDR3 length is 16 residues. V trimming: 0 bases; J trimming: 5 bases; junction bases outside the gene matches: 7. Germline CDR1 is SEHNR and CDR2 is FQNEAQ (reference sequence). This sequence originates from a human donor who was the organ donor for an intestinal transplant. The chain joins TRBV7-9 to TRBJ2-7, with 10 nucleotides matching TRBD1. The sequencing here drew on unstimulated CD8+ T cells sorted from spleen or lymph node cells, taken before transplant. The CDR3 loop is CASSLAGGQGSHEQYF. As DNA, the CDR3 is TGTGCCAGCAGCTTAGCTGGGGGACAGGGGTCCCACGAGCAGTACTTC. The full variable domain, in which reference TRBV7-9 and TRBJ2-7 provide the parts outside the CDR3, is DTGVSQNPRHKITKRGQNVTFRCDPISEHNRLYWYRQTLGQGPEFLTYFQNEAQLEKSRLLSDRFSAERPKGSFSTLEIQRTEQGDSAMYLCASSLAGGQGSHEQYFGPGTRLTVT.